The 16 T cell receptor beta chains in this list originate from one sample, sequenced in a study of T cells in Graves' hyperthyroidism and ophthalmopathy. What was amplified from RNA transcripts were TCR beta CDR3 regions. The study used the HTBI primer set for a first-round RT-PCR of the TCR CDR3. TCRdb called the multiplex PCR reads again in MiXCR, with one record for every CDR3 protein. The table includes roughly 700,000 distinct CDR3 sequences, approximately 14% detected once. Sequencing input: blood. Receptor source: a woman aged 18-35 years with Graves' hyperthyroidism.

This clonotype was counted a few times. The chain links TRBV7-2 to TRBJ2-2; 8 bases align to TRBD2. The J segment lost 4 bases and the V segment lost 5 bases, leaving 9 bases of the junction unmatched. CDR3 size: 16 residues. CDR1 and CDR2 from the germline V gene are SGHTA and FQGNSA. The CDR3 region is CASSHQRGRATGELFF. The CDR3 bases are TGTGCCAGCAGCCATCAGCGGGGGAGGGCCACCGGGGAGCTGTTTTTT. The variable domain in full, with the rest retrieved from reference TRBV7-2 and TRBJ2-2, is GAGVSQSPSNKVTEKGKDVELRCDPISGHTALYWYRQSLGQGLEFLIYFQGNSAPDKSGLPSDRFSAERTGGSVSTLTIQRTQQEDSAVYLCASSHQRGRATGELFFGEGSRLTVL.

This clonotype was counted many times. This chain uses TRBV12-3 or TRBV12-4 with TRBJ2-7, with TRBD1 matching 12 bases. The CDR3 is 15 amino acids. Losses at the gene ends were 5 bases for V and 4 bases for J; bases not matched to a gene: 6. The CDR3 coding sequence is TGTGCCAGCAGTCAATCGGGACAGGGGGCTTACGAGCAGTACTTC. This sequence encodes CASSQSGQGAYEQYF.

This clonotype has ten or more counts. The V call is TRBV3-1, the J call TRBJ1-2; D not resolved. Germline CDR1 reads LGHDT; CDR2 reads YNNKEL (reference sequence). Trimming removed 4 bases at V and 4 bases at J, with 13 bases between. CDR3 size: 14 residues. CDR3 amino acids: CASSPLDQSYGYTF. CDR3 sequence (DNA): TGTGCCAGCAGCCCTCTCGACCAATCCTATGGCTACACCTTC.

This chain links TRBV6-2 or TRBV6-3 with TRBJ2-2, with D maybe TRBD1 (5 bases). This CDR3 spans 15 amino acids. Germline lookup yields CDR1 MNHEY and CDR2 SVGEGT. V was pared by 4 bases and J by 7 bases, with 16 bases between. The CDR3 DNA reads as TGTGCCAGCAGTTTCGTAGGGGTTGCGGACGGGGAGCTGTTTTTT. As protein: CASSFVGVADGELFF.

This clonotype was counted between two and nine times. The chain links TRBV28 to TRBJ2-7, with D tentatively TRBD2 (6 bases). V gave up 6 bases and J gave up 2 bases, with 14 bases separating them. Germline V gene data show CDR1 as MDHEN and CDR2 as SYDVKM. This CDR3 is built from 14 residues. The CDR3 region has the DNA TGTGCCAGCAGGACCCGCCGGGGGACCTACGAGCAGTACTTC. Amino acid sequence: CASRTRRGTYEQYF.

In its sample, this clonotype was seen many times. V and J are TRBV14 and TRBJ2-1, with a weak D call TRBD2 (6 bases). The germline V and J ends were trimmed by 4 bases and 9 bases, with 16 bases remaining between them. This CDR3 has 14 residues. Germline V gives CDR1 SGHDN, CDR2 FVKESK. In DNA form, the CDR3 reads TGTGCCAGCAGCCTTGGGAGGCTTCGCCTTGAGCAGTTCTTC. This encodes CASSLGRLRLEQFF.

The rearrangement uses TRBV6-1 and TRBJ2-1; TRBD1 matches 8 bases. V lost 6 bases, J lost 8 bases, and 6 bases stayed unmatched. Germline CDR1 reads MNHNS; CDR2 reads SASEGT. The CDR3 spans 13 residues. The chain's CDR3 is CASRIQGVHEQFF. DNA of the CDR3: TGTGCCAGCAGAATACAGGGGGTTCATGAGCAGTTCTTC.

V gene TRBV18 combines with J gene TRBJ2-3, with D tentatively TRBD1 (5 bases). Germline CDR1 is KGHSH and CDR2 is LQKENI. The CDR3 length is 14 residues. V was cut by 4 bases and J by 3 bases, with 11 bases left in between. The CDR3 spells CASSQTQGTDTQYF. The DNA of the CDR3 is TGTGCCAGCTCACAGACCCAGGGAACAGATACGCAGTATTTT.

This clonotype has a count of ten or more. The chain employs TRBV11-2 and TRBJ2-7, with 9 bases fitting TRBD1. The V segment lost 1 base and the J segment 7 bases; nucleotides outside the gene matches: 11. Germline assignment: CDR1 SGHAT and CDR2 FQNNGV. The CDR3 loop spans 16 amino acids. The CDR3 spells CASSLGYTGTGFEQYF. CDR3 DNA sequence: TGTGCCAGCAGCTTAGGTTACACCGGGACAGGGTTTGAGCAGTACTTC.

This chain uses TRBV30 with TRBJ1-2; D not resolved. CDR1 is GTSNPN, CDR2 SVGIG, per germline (reference sequence). V gave up 3 bases and J gave up 5 bases, with 19 bases separating them. This CDR3 comprises 15 residues. CDR3 sequence: CAWSSFSGLAYGYTF. The CDR3 DNA follows: TGTGCCTGGAGCTCCTTTAGCGGTCTGGCATATGGCTACACCTTC.

This clonotype appeared a few times. The chain uses TRBV6-5 and TRBJ2-5; TRBD1 matches 9 bases. The length of the CDR3 is 16 residues. Germline CDR1 MNHEY, CDR2 SVGAGI. Losses at the gene ends were 0 bases for V and 2 bases for J; bases not matched to a gene: 4. The CDR3 spells CASSYSAGQGQETQYF. DNA of the CDR3: TGTGCCAGCAGTTACTCGGCGGGACAGGGACAAGAGACCCAGTACTTC.

This clonotype was observed at least ten times. The junction departs from germline at one end; a sequencing error may be responsible. CDR3 region: CASSPKHLDRGYSEQFF. The DNA of the CDR3 is TGTGCCAGCAGCCCAAAGCATTTGGACAGGGGCTACAGTGAGCAGTTCTTC. This chain joins TRBV7-9 and TRBJ2-1; 9 bases agree with TRBD1. This CDR3 has 17 amino acids. The V gene's germline CDR1 is SEHNR and CDR2 FQNEAQ (reference sequence).

J is TRBJ1-3 and V is TRBV6-6; D unresolved. Germline V gene sequence: CDR1 MNHNY, CDR2 SVGAGI (reference sequence). The CDR3 has 15 residues. V lost 0 bases to trimming and J lost 3 bases, with 9 bases between them. The CDR3 is CASSYSGDLGNTIYF. CDR3 in DNA: TGTGCCAGCAGTTACTCGGGAGATCTTGGAAACACCATATATTTT.

This clonotype was seen repeatedly, ten times or more. V usage is TRBV2 and J usage is TRBJ2-7; D is undetermined. Per germline, CDR1 SNHLY and CDR2 FYNNEI. This CDR3 spans 13 amino acids. V lost 6 bases to trimming and J lost 3 bases, with 12 bases between them. The chain's CDR3 is CASRPPLGYEQYF. The CDR3 nucleotides are TGTGCCAGCAGGCCCCCTCTGGGCTACGAGCAGTACTTC.

As to this clonotype: A read error may explain this, as a much larger clone is one base away. This chain joins TRBV7-2 and TRBJ2-1, with a tentative D call TRBD2 (7 bases). CDR1 is SGHTA and CDR2 is FQGNSA in the germline V gene. The CDR3 extends over 16 amino acids. The DNA of the CDR3 is TGTGTCAGCAGCTTAGGGGGGGTTGGGGCCTACAATGAGCAGTTCTTC. It specifies CVSSLGGVGAYNEQFF.

The sample holds many counts of this clonotype. The CDR3 protein is CSASSPGGAKQFF. The CDR3 coding sequence is TGCAGTGCTAGTTCCCCCGGGGGCGCGAAGCAGTTCTTC. This chain links TRBV20-1 with TRBJ2-1; D possibly uses TRBD1 or TRBD2 (6 bases each). The germline V gene encodes CDR1 DFQATT and CDR2 SNEGSKA (reference sequence). V gave up 3 bases and J gave up 11 bases, with 17 bases separating them. The CDR3 has 13 residues.